Below are 4 T cell receptor beta chains sequenced from a single sample in a study of PD-1 blockade in classical Hodgkin lymphoma. The repertoire was sequenced with immunoSEQ multiplex PCR; TCRdb's copy has only in-frame clones and lacks some. The repertoire has some 19,000 clones, 77% of them found once; the top ten carry roughly 40%. Each patient's relapse followed autologous stem cell transplantation, and brentuximab vedotin exposure varied. This material consisted of peripheral blood mononuclear cells (PBMCs), taken before the second cycle of nivolumab. The receptors were gathered from a human donor with classical Hodgkin lymphoma.

The chain carries TRBV5-1 and TRBJ2-2; weak D call: TRBD1 (5 bases). This CDR3 is 15 amino acids long. V shed 0 bases and J shed 5 bases, with 11 bases lying between them. Per germline, CDR1 SGHRS and CDR2 YFSETQ. CDR3 residues: CASSLAGATTGELFF. The CDR3 bases are TGCGCCAGCAGCTTGGCTGGGGCTACAACCGGGGAGCTGTTTTTT.

In its sample, this clone was seen a few times. The gene calls are TRBV25-1 and TRBJ1-1; 7 nucleotides align to TRBD1. CDR3 length equals 16 residues. Germline values: CDR1 MGHDK, CDR2 SYGVNS. Trimming took 3 bases from V and 0 from J; bases not matched to a gene: 7. The CDR3 reads CASSDHGTVMNTEAFF. The CDR3 bases are TGTGCCAGCAGTGACCACGGGACAGTAATGAACACTGAAGCTTTCTTT. Full variable domain (missing parts from reference TRBV25-1 and TRBJ1-1): EADIYQTPRYLVIGTGKKITLECSQTMGHDKMYWYQQDPGMELHLIHYSYGVNSTEKGDLSSESTVSRIRTEHFPLTLESARPSHTSQYLCASSDHGTVMNTEAFFGQGTRLTVV.

J is TRBJ1-6 and V is TRBV2, with D unclear. Germline CDR1 is SNHLY and CDR2 is FYNNEI. The CDR3 has 15 residues. Between the trimmed V and J ends, which lost 3 bases and 0 bases, there was a span of 6 bases. The CDR3 spells CASSEARSYNSPLHF. In nucleotides, the CDR3 is TGTGCCAGCAGTGAGGCCCGCTCCTATAATTCACCCCTCCACTTT.

This chain links TRBV4-2 with TRBJ2-1; 8 nucleotides match TRBD2. The V and J ends lost 3 bases and 4 bases, in that order; junction bases with no gene match: 8. From germline, CDR1 is LGHNA and CDR2 YNFKEQ. The CDR3 is made up of 16 amino acids. The CDR3 DNA reads TGTGCCAGCAGCCAGGGACGGGGGGGCCCATACAATGAGCAGTTCTTC. Its translation is CASSQGRGGPYNEQFF.